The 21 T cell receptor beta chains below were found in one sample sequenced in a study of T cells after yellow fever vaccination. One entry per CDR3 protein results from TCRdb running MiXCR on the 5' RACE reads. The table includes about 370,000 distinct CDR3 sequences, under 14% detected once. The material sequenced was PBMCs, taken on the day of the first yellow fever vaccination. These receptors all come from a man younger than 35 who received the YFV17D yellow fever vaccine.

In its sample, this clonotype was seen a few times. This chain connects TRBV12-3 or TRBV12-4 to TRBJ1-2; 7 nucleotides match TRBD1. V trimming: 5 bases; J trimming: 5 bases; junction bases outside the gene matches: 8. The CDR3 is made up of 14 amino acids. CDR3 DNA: TGTGCCAGCAGTCAGCTCAGGGGGACTTATGGCTACACCTTC. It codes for CASSQLRGTYGYTF.

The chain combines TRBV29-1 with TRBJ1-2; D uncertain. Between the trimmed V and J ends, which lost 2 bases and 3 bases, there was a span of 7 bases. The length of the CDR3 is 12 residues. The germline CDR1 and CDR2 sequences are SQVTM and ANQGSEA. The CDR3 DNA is TGCAGCGTTGAAAAAGGATACTATGGCTACACCTTC. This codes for CSVEKGYYGYTF. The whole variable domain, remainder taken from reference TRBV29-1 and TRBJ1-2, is SAVISQKPSRDICQRGTSLTIQCQVDSQVTMMFWYRQQPGQSLTLIATANQGSEATYESGFVIDKFPISRPNLTFSTLTVSNMSPEDSSIYLCSVEKGYYGYTFGSGTRLTVV.

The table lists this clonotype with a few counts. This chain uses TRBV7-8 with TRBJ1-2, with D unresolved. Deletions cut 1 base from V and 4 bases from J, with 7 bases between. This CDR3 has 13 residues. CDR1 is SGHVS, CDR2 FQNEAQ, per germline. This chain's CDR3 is CASSLVPSYGYTF. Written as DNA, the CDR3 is TGTGCCAGCAGCTTAGTCCCCAGCTATGGCTACACCTTC. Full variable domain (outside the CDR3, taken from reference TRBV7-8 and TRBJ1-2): GAGVSQSPRYKVAKRGQDVALRCDPISGHVSLFWYQQALGQGPEFLTYFQNEAQLDKSGLPSDRFFAERPEGSVSTLKIQRTQQEDSAVYLCASSLVPSYGYTFGSGTRLTVV.

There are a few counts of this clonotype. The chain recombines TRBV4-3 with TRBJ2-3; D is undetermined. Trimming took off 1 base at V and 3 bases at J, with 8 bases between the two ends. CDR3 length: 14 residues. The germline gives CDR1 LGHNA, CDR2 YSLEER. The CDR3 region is CASSQGVPTDTQYF. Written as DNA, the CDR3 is TGCGCCAGCAGCCAAGGTGTCCCTACAGATACGCAGTATTTT.

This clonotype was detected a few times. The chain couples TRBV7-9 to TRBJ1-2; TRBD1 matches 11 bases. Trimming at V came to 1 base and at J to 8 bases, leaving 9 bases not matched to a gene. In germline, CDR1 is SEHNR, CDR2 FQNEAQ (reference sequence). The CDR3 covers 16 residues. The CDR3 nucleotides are TGTGCCAGCAGCTTAGGAGTCGGACAGGGGGCGAAAGGCTACACCTTC. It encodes CASSLGVGQGAKGYTF.

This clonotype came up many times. The CDR3 nucleotides are TGTGCCAGCAGCCAGACGGGTTACGAGCAGTACTTC. This gives the protein CASSQTGYEQYF. The rearrangement joins TRBV7-2 to TRBJ2-7; no definite D call. CDR1 and CDR2 from the germline V gene are SGHTA and FQGNSA. Between the trimmed V and J ends, which lost 5 bases and 4 bases, there was a span of 9 bases. The CDR3 runs 12 residues. Full variable domain (outside the CDR3, taken from reference TRBV7-2 and TRBJ2-7): GAGVSQSPSNKVTEKGKDVELRCDPISGHTALYWYRQSLGQGLEFLIYFQGNSAPDKSGLPSDRFSAERTGGSVSTLTIQRTQQEDSAVYLCASSQTGYEQYFGPGTRLTVT.

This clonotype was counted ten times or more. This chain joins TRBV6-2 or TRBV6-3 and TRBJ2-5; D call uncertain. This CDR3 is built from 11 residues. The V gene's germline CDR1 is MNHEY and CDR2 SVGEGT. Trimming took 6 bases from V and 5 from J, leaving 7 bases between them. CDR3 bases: TGTGCCAGCAGCTACCGGGAGACCCAGTACTTC. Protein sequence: CASSYRETQYF.

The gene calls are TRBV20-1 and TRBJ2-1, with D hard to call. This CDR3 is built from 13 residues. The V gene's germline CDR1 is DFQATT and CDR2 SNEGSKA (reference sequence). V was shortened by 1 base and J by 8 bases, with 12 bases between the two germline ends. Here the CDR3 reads CSARGLLGDEQFF. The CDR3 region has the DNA TGCAGTGCTAGAGGGCTGCTGGGCGATGAGCAGTTCTTC.

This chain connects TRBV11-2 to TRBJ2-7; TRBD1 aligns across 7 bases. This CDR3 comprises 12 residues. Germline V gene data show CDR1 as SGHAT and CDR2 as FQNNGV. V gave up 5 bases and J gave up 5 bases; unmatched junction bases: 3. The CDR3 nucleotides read TGTGCCAGCAGCCAACAGGGGAACGAGCAGTACGTC. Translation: CASSQQGNEQYV.

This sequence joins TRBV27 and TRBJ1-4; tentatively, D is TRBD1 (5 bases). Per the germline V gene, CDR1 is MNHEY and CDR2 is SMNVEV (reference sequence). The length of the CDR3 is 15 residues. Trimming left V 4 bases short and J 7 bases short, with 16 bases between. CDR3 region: CASSSPQGPGEKLFF. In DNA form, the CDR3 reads TGTGCCAGCAGTTCCCCCCAGGGCCCTGGTGAAAAACTGTTTTTT.

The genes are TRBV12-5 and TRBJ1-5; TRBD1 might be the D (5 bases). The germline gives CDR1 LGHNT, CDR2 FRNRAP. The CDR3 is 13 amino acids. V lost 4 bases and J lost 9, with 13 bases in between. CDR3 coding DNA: TGTGCTAGTGGTTCGGGACGTGAGTGGCCCCAGCATTTT. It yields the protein CASGSGREWPQHF.

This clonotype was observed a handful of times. The CDR3 DNA follows: TGTGCCAGCAGCCCGACGGGAGGAGACTCCTACGAGCAGTACTTC. Protein sequence: CASSPTGGDSYEQYF. The V gene is TRBV4-2, the J gene TRBJ2-7, with TRBD2 identical over 7 bases. This CDR3 spans 15 amino acids. J lost 0 bases, V lost 4 bases, and 6 bases had no gene match. CDR1 LGHNA and CDR2 YNFKEQ come from the germline V gene.

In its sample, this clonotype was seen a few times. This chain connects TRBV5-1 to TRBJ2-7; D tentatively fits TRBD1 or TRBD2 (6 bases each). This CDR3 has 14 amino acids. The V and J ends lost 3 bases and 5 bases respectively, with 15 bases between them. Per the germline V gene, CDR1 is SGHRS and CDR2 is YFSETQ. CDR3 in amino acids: CASSSTGRSDEQYF. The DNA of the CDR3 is TGCGCCAGCAGCTCTACAGGGAGGTCGGACGAGCAGTACTTC.

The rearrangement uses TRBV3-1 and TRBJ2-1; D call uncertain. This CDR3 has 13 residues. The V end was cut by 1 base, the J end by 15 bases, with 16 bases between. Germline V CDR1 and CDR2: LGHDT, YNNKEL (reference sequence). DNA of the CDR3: TGTGCCAGCAGCCAAGTTATGGCCGCCGAGGTGTTCTTC. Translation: CASSQVMAAEVFF.

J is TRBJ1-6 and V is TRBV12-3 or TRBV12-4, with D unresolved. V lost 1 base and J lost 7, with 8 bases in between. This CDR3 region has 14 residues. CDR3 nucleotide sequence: TGTGCCAGCAGTTTAGTTGCAGTAAATTCACCCCTCCACTTT. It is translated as CASSLVAVNSPLHF.

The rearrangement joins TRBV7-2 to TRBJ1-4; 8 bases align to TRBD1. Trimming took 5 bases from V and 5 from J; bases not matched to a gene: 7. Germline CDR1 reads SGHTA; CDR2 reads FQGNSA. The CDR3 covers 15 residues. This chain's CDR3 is CASSSRQGPNEKLFF. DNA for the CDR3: TGTGCCAGCAGCAGTCGACAGGGGCCAAATGAAAAACTGTTTTTT.

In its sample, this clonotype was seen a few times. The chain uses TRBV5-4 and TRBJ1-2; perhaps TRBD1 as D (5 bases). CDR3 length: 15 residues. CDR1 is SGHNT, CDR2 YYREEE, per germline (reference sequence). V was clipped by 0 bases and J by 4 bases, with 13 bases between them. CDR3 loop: CASSLDLTGGYGYTF. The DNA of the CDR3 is TGTGCCAGCAGCTTGGATCTGACCGGGGGCTATGGCTACACCTTC.

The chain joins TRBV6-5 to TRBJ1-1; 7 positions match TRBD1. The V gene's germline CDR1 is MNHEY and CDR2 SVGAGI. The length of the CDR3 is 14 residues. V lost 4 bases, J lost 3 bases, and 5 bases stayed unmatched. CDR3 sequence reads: CASSFQGEHTEAFF. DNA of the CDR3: TGTGCCAGCAGTTTCCAGGGGGAACACACTGAAGCTTTCTTT.

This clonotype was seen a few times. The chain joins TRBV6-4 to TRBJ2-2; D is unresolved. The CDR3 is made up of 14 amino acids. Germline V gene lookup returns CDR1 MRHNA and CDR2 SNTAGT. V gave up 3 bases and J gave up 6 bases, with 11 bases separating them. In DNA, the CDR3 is TGTGCCAGCAGTGATTACATTGCCGCCGGGGAGCTGTTTTTT. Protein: CASSDYIAAGELFF.

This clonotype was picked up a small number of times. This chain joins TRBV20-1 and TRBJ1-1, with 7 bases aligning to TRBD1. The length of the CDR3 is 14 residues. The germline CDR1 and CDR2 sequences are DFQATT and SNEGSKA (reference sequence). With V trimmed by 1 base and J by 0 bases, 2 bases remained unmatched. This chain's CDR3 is CSARGQGVNTEAFF. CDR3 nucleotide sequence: TGCAGTGCTAGAGGACAGGGAGTGAACACTGAAGCTTTCTTT.

CDR3 sequence (DNA): TGTGCCGGTTCAAGGGGCTCATACACAGATACGCAGTATTTT. Encoded protein: CAGSRGSYTDTQYF. The rearrangement joins TRBV28 to TRBJ2-3; the D gene is possibly TRBD1 (5 bases). This CDR3 is 14 amino acids long. CDR1 is MDHEN and CDR2 is SYDVKM in the germline V gene. Trimming took off 11 bases at V and 2 bases at J, with 17 bases between the two ends.